This T cell receptor beta chain was recorded in a study of human T cells and chemical hapten exposure. Study in general: Mainly, slight library volume differences in the pool made TCR yields vary. Study outcomes and limitations: Among TCRs, those above 1 in 1000 frequency were unaffected by DPC sensitization.

The library attached unique molecular identifiers to individual cDNA molecules. Original handling: Samples contained a median of 95,638 TCRs, with a range of roughly 23,224 to 700,000. In TCRdb, the 5' RACE reads were re-called with MiXCR into one record per CDR3 protein. These V and J calls are TCRdb output, not the study's own analysis. This table has fewer than 150,000 distinct CDR3 sequences, approximately 20% appearing once. Extraction yielded total RNA from whole blood (unfractionated). The CDR3 consists of 16 residues. V lost 7 bases and J 0 bases, leaving 13 bases between the germline ends. This clonotype came up a few times. Its matching antigen is unknown.

The chain joins TRBV23-1 to TRBJ2-6; tentatively, D is TRBD1 (6 bases). TRBV23-1 is treated as an ORF (open reading frame) with a function not yet certain. The sequence came from a human donor in good health. The CDR3 DNA sequence: TGCGCCAGCACCACAGGGATTGGCTCTGGGGCCAACGTCCTGACTTTC. Amino acids: CASTTGIGSGANVLTF.